This TCR beta chain was documented in a study of T-cell memory formation after mild COVID-19. As for the study in general: TCR clusters were mostly donor specific. Regarding the study as a whole: CM and EM subsets held most contracting CD4+ clones; EMRA held CD8+ ones.

V shed 3 bases and J shed 4 bases, with 2 bases lying between them. The germline gives CDR1 SNHLY, CDR2 FYNNEI. This CDR3 is built from 11 residues. This clonotype came up many times. Its antigen is unidentified. Via MiXCR, TCRdb re-called the 5' RACE reads, giving one row per CDR3 protein. The data hold about 120,000 distinct CDR3 sequences, with about a sixth observed a single time. Source material: PBMCs or a T cell subset sorted from them (not recorded which). The TCR comes from an adult woman who had mild COVID-19 (a few samples of this study predate the infection). Cell type and time point are not known. This chain connects TRBV2 to TRBJ2-3; D gene unclear. CDR3 sequence reads: CASSEADTQYF. The CDR3 bases are TGTGCCAGCAGTGAGGCAGATACGCAGTATTTT.